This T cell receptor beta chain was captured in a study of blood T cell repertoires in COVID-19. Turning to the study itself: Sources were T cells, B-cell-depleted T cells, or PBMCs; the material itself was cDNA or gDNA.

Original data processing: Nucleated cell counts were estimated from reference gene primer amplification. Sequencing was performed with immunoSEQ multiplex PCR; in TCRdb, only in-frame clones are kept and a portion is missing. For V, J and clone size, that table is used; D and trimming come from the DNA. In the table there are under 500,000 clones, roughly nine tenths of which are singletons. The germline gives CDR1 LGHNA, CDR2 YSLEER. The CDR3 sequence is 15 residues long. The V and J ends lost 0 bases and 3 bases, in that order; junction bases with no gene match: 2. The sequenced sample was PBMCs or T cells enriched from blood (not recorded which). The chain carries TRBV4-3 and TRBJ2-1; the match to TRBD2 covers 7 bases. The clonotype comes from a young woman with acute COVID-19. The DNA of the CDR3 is TGCGCCAGCAGCCAAGATGGCGGGAGCTACAATGAGCAGTTCTTC. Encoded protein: CASSQDGGSYNEQFF.